What follows are 26 T cell receptor beta chains derived from one specimen sequenced in a study of blood T cell repertoires in COVID-19. Repertoires were generated with immunoSEQ multiplex PCR, while TCRdb's copy carries only in-frame clones and drops some. The table shows hundreds of thousands of clones, with approximately 83% occurring only once. Sequencing used PBMCs or T cells enriched from blood (not recorded which). The source is a woman aged 50 to 65 who had been exposed to COVID-19.

This clone was observed a handful of times. The CDR3 region has the DNA TGTGCCAGCGGCCGACTAGGCGGGGAGCTGTTTTTT. This sequence encodes CASGRLGGELFF. The V and J genes are TRBV18 and TRBJ2-2, with a weak D call TRBD2 (6 bases). The V gene's germline CDR1 is KGHSH and CDR2 LQKENI. The CDR3 loop spans 12 amino acids. V lost 8 bases and J lost 7, with 11 bases in between.

The CDR3 spells CASSTPRGDYEQFF. The CDR3 nucleotides read TGTGCCAGCAGTACACCTAGGGGGGACTACGAGCAGTTCTTC. This chain links TRBV2 with TRBJ2-1; D might be TRBD2 (7 bases). The CDR3 spans 14 residues. Germline V lookup: CDR1 SNHLY, CDR2 FYNNEI. Trimming cost V 5 bases and J 10 bases, with 18 bases left between them.

The V gene is TRBV12-3 or TRBV12-4, the J gene TRBJ2-7; D is unresolved. The CDR3 is 13 amino acids. V shed 2 bases and J shed 6 bases, with 11 bases lying between them. CDR3 DNA: TGTGCCAGCAGTTTAAAGAGGTCCGCCGAGCAGTACTTC. This gives the protein CASSLKRSAEQYF.

V gene TRBV6-4 combines with J gene TRBJ1-1, with D perhaps TRBD1 (6 bases). Looked up from germline, CDR1 is MRHNA and CDR2 is SNTAGT. The CDR3 runs 14 residues. V was pared by 8 bases and J by 5 bases, with 18 bases between. The CDR3: CASRLLQGSTEAFF. CDR3 DNA: TGTGCCAGCCGTTTACTACAGGGCTCAACTGAAGCTTTCTTT.

V is TRBV27 and J is TRBJ1-3, with D maybe TRBD1 (5 bases). Germline lookup yields CDR1 MNHEY and CDR2 SMNVEV (reference sequence). The germline V and J ends were trimmed by 2 bases and 8 bases, with 13 bases remaining between them. The CDR3 is 14 residues long. The CDR3, as DNA: TGTGCCAGCAGTTTAAGTGGGGCGGGGGACACCATATATTTT. It is translated as CASSLSGAGDTIYF.

The chain employs TRBV5-4 and TRBJ2-3, with D possibly TRBD2 on 6 matching bases. V was clipped by 4 bases and J by 3 bases, with 15 bases between them. This CDR3 comprises 15 residues. Germline V gene lookup returns CDR1 SGHNT and CDR2 YYREEE (reference sequence). Here the CDR3 reads CASSPPRRGTDTQYF. The DNA for the CDR3 is TGTGCCAGCAGCCCCCCAAGGAGGGGAACAGATACGCAGTATTTT.

The chain couples TRBV5-1 to TRBJ1-5; D unclear. The CDR3 extends over 15 amino acids. Trimming removed 0 bases at V and 6 bases at J, with 13 bases between. Germline loops: CDR1 SGHRS, CDR2 YFSETQ. Here the CDR3 reads CASSLEGGQSQPQHF. Here the CDR3 DNA reads TGCGCCAGCAGCTTGGAAGGAGGGCAAAGTCAGCCCCAGCATTTT.

The chain has TRBV11-2 and TRBJ2-1; tentative D call: TRBD2 (7 bases). V was trimmed by 5 bases and J by 8 bases, leaving 19 bases between them. From germline, CDR1 is SGHAT and CDR2 FQNNGV. The CDR3 has 15 residues. The CDR3 DNA follows: TGTGCCAGCAGCGCCCAGAGTAGGGGGAGGGATGAGCAGTTCTTC. Translating it yields CASSAQSRGRDEQFF.

The J gene is TRBJ2-2, the V gene TRBV19, with 7 bases lining up with TRBD1. V was clipped by 8 bases and J by 0 bases; unmatched bases: 9. The V gene's germline CDR1 is LNHDA and CDR2 SQIVND (reference sequence). The CDR3 spans 16 residues. The CDR3 DNA sequence: TGTGCCAGTTCTCAAGCCGGGACAGCGAACACCGGGGAGCTGTTTTTT. Protein sequence: CASSQAGTANTGELFF.

The V call is TRBV11-1, the J call TRBJ1-1; 7 nucleotides match TRBD1. CDR1 is SGHAT and CDR2 is FQDESV in the germline V gene (reference sequence). This CDR3 contains 13 residues. With V trimmed by 5 bases and J by 6 bases, 6 bases remained unmatched. The CDR3 sequence is CASSRRTGPEAFF. The CDR3 region has the DNA TGTGCCAGCAGCAGGCGGACAGGCCCTGAAGCTTTCTTT. The full variable domain, in which reference TRBV11-1 and TRBJ1-1 provide the parts outside the CDR3, is EAEVAQSPRYKITEKSQAVAFWCDPISGHATLYWYRQILGQGPELLVQFQDESVVDDSQLPKDRFSAERLKGVDSTLKIQPAELGDSAMYLCASSRRTGPEAFFGQGTRLTVV.

This rearrangement joins TRBV7-2 to TRBJ2-2, with a possible D match to TRBD2 (6 bases). The CDR3 sequence is 16 residues long. The germline V gene encodes CDR1 SGHTA and CDR2 FQGNSA. Trimming took off 7 bases at V and 1 base at J, with 16 bases between the two ends. This chain's CDR3 is CASTRGDWLNTGELFF. The CDR3 DNA reads TGTGCCAGCACCCGCGGGGACTGGTTGAACACCGGGGAGCTGTTTTTT.

J is TRBJ1-6 and V is TRBV14, with 10 bases aligning to TRBD1. The CDR3 has 17 amino acids. The germline gives CDR1 SGHDN, CDR2 FVKESK. V lost 1 base, J lost 5 bases, and 5 bases stayed unmatched. CDR3 nucleotides: TGTGCCAGCAGCCAAGCAGAGACAGGGGGCCATAATTCACCCCTCCACTTT. This codes for CASSQAETGGHNSPLHF.

The chain combines TRBV19 with TRBJ2-7; a weak D match, TRBD2 (5 bases). Germline V gene data show CDR1 as LNHDA and CDR2 as SQIVND (reference sequence). V was shortened by 3 bases and J by 0 bases, with 21 bases between the two germline ends. The CDR3 has 18 amino acids. The CDR3 loop reads CASSMENGVGPVSYEQYF. The CDR3 nucleotides read TGTGCCAGTAGTATGGAGAACGGGGTCGGTCCTGTCTCCTACGAGCAGTACTTC.

The chain joins TRBV10-3 to TRBJ1-2; 10 bases line up with TRBD1. Germline V gene data show CDR1 as ENHRY and CDR2 as SYGVKD. V shed 4 bases, J shed 2 bases, and the junction held 22 bases outside the gene matches. This CDR3 spans 21 amino acids. The CDR3 loop is CAISAPATSGQGPDRNYGYTF. CDR3 DNA: TGTGCCATCAGTGCACCCGCTACCTCGGGACAGGGGCCCGACCGAAACTATGGCTACACCTTC.

The V call is TRBV5-4, the J call TRBJ1-6; D perhaps matches TRBD1 (5 bases). CDR3 length: 15 amino acids. CDR1 and CDR2 from the germline V gene are SGHNT and YYREEE (reference sequence). Trimming removed 1 base at V and 7 bases at J, with 12 bases between. The CDR3 DNA reads as TGTGCCAGCAGCTTGATGGGAGGGGAGAATTCACCCCTCCACTTT. It specifies CASSLMGGENSPLHF.

The chain links TRBV27 to TRBJ2-1; D is ambiguous. Germline lookup yields CDR1 MNHEY and CDR2 SMNVEV (reference sequence). With 8 bases removed from V and 0 bases from J, the gap between germline ends came to 11 bases. This CDR3 comprises 14 residues. The CDR3 DNA reads as TGTGCCAGCGCTGCGATCATCTCCTACAATGAGCAGTTCTTC. Protein: CASAAIISYNEQFF.

This clone was observed once. The chain recombines TRBV10-3 with TRBJ2-7; 7 positions match TRBD2. The V and J ends lost 8 bases and 5 bases, in that order; junction bases with no gene match: 9. Germline CDR1 ENHRY, CDR2 SYGVKD. The length of the CDR3 is 13 residues. In DNA form, the CDR3 reads TGTGCCATCGGGGGGGGTATGATCCACGAGCAGTACTTC. It yields the protein CAIGGGMIHEQYF.

The chain is built from TRBV6-5 and TRBJ1-1; TRBD1 aligns across 8 bases. The CDR3 is 15 residues long. V was pared by 5 bases and J by 5 bases, with 10 bases of the junction left unmatched. CDR1 and CDR2 (germline): MNHEY, SVGAGI. CDR3 region: CASSRQGRLLTEAFF. The CDR3 DNA reads TGTGCCAGCAGTAGACAGGGGCGATTATTAACTGAAGCTTTCTTT.

The V call is TRBV18, the J call TRBJ2-5; D is ambiguous. This CDR3 contains 13 residues. Between the trimmed V and J ends, which lost 0 bases and 5 bases, there was a span of 7 bases. Germline V gene lookup returns CDR1 KGHSH and CDR2 LQKENI. In DNA form, the CDR3 reads TGTGCCAGCTCACCACCGAGCAGGGAGACCCAGTACTTC. The encoded protein is CASSPPSRETQYF. The full variable domain, rest sourced from reference TRBV18 and TRBJ2-5, is NAGVMQNPRHLVRRRGQEARLRCSPMKGHSHVYWYRQLPEEGLKFMVYLQKENIIDESGMPKERFSAEFPKEGPSILRIQQVVRGDSAAYFCASSPPSRETQYFGPGTRLLVL.

A remark on this clone: Other DNA sequences in the same sample also yield this CDR3. This sequence joins TRBV28 and TRBJ1-1, with D possibly matching TRBD1 (5 bases). V was cut by 5 bases and J by 5 bases, with 12 bases left in between. Germline values: CDR1 MDHEN, CDR2 SYDVKM. This CDR3 is built from 13 residues. CDR3 in amino acids: CASSPQGRTEAFF. The DNA for the CDR3 is TGTGCCAGCAGTCCCCAGGGTAGGACTGAAGCTTTCTTT.

The chain links TRBV28 to TRBJ2-7; TRBD1 is a possible D gene (6 bases). The CDR3 is 14 residues long. CDR1 is MDHEN, CDR2 SYDVKM, per germline. Deletions cut 1 base from V and 3 bases from J, with 10 bases between. The CDR3 here is CASSLYGTYYEQYF. DNA for the CDR3: TGTGCCAGCAGTTTATACGGGACATACTACGAGCAGTACTTC.

This chain joins TRBV2 and TRBJ2-3, with D possibly being TRBD1 (6 bases). There are 14 residues in the CDR3. The germline V gene has CDR1 SNHLY and CDR2 FYNNEI. V lost 7 bases, J lost 4 bases, and 15 bases lay in between. The DNA for the CDR3 is TGTGCCAGCAACAACAGGGTGCTCGCAGATACGCAGTATTTT. Amino acids: CASNNRVLADTQYF.

This chain connects TRBV19 to TRBJ1-5; D unclear. The germline CDR1 and CDR2 sequences are LNHDA and SQIVND (reference sequence). The V gene lost 5 bases and the J gene lost 5 bases, with 19 bases spanning the gap. The length of the CDR3 is 16 residues. Here the CDR3 DNA reads TGTGCCAGTAGTCCTCGGACTCCTCGAGGGTATCAGCCCCAGCATTTT. It encodes CASSPRTPRGYQPQHF.

This clone was counted a single time. V and J are TRBV24-1 and TRBJ1-2; D is ambiguous. This CDR3 is 14 amino acids long. V was pared by 8 bases and J by 0 bases, with 12 bases between. Germline CDR1 and CDR2: KGHDR and SFDVKD. The CDR3 spells CATNSGSSNYGYTF. DNA of the CDR3: TGTGCCACCAACAGCGGATCTTCTAACTATGGCTACACCTTC.

CDR3 amino acids: CASSGRRGSSYNSPLHF. In DNA form, the CDR3 reads TGTGCCAGCAGTGGCCGACGGGGGAGCTCCTATAATTCACCCCTCCACTTT. V usage is TRBV6-4 and J usage is TRBJ1-6, with D possibly TRBD1 on 5 matching bases. Germline loops: CDR1 MRHNA, CDR2 SNTAGT. Trimming cost V 4 bases and J 0 bases, with 13 bases left between them. The CDR3 loop spans 17 amino acids.

This chain uses TRBV4-1 with TRBJ1-1, with D possibly being TRBD1 (5 bases). CDR3 length equals 14 residues. Germline loops: CDR1 MGHRA, CDR2 YSYEKL. The V end lost 4 bases, the J end lost 0 bases, and 9 bases lay between the germline ends. The CDR3 reads CASSRGQMNTEAFF. The CDR3 DNA reads as TGCGCCAGCAGCCGCGGACAAATGAACACTGAAGCTTTCTTT.